Sequencing of this T cell receptor (beta chain) was carried out in a study of blood T cell repertoires in COVID-19. For the study at large: The origin of the acute and convalescent COVID-19 samples was the United States, Italy and Spain. From T cells, B-cell-depleted T cells, or PBMCs came the material, which was cDNA or gDNA.

Per the authors' pipeline: It was from reference gene primer amplification that nucleated cell counts were estimated. Clones were sequenced by immunoSEQ multiplex PCR, and TCRdb holds only the in-frame ones, with some missing. D and trimming come from the DNA, and the V and J calls and clone size come from that table. Here the sample spans roughly 430,000 clones, 88% being singletons. Per germline, CDR1 SGDLS and CDR2 YYNGEE. Trimming took off 2 bases at V and 3 bases at J, with 11 bases between the two ends. The CDR3 loop spans 15 amino acids. The TCR originated in a woman in her thirties or forties with acute COVID-19. The chain couples TRBV9 to TRBJ2-2, with D possibly being TRBD1 (6 bases). Sequencing used PBMCs or T cells enriched from blood (not recorded which). The CDR3 loop reads CASSVQGLDTGELFF. The CDR3 region has the DNA TGTGCCAGCAGCGTTCAGGGGCTGGACACCGGGGAGCTGTTTTTT.